What follows describes a single TCR beta chain. Its target is unknown. This sample is drawn from a study of shared clonotypes between healthy human individuals. Libraries were prepared by immunoSEQ multiplex PCR; TCRdb keeps only in-frame clonotypes and omits some of them. The sample records around 2,000,000 clones, 90% to 95% being singletons. Study-wide results and limits: Clonotype sharing levels among donors were expected to vary with sequencing depth. Represented diversity (both genetic and exposure-history) was limited by the small number of donors.

Sequenced sample: naive CD4+ T cells sorted from blood. Stated subset: CD45RA+ positively selected. This TCR derives from a man aged 18 to 29 in good health.

The CDR3 DNA sequence: TGTGCCAGTAGGCATAGGCGGCAGGGTGATGAAAAACTGTTTTTT. This codes for CASRHRRQGDEKLFF. The V and J genes are TRBV19 and TRBJ1-4, with D possibly matching TRBD1 (5 bases). This CDR3 has 15 amino acids. In germline, CDR1 is LNHDA, CDR2 SQIVND (reference sequence). V dropped 6 bases and J dropped 6 bases, with 17 bases sitting between them. Variable domain in full (rest from reference TRBV19 and TRBJ1-4): DGGITQSPKYLFRKEGQNVTLSCEQNLNHDAMYWYRQDPGQGLRLIYYSQIVNDFQKGDIAEGYSVSREKKESFPLTVTSAQKNPTAFYLCASRHRRQGDEKLFFGSGTQLSVL.